This T cell receptor beta chain was observed in a study of radiation and T cells in renal cell carcinoma. Looked up from germline, CDR1 is SNHLY and CDR2 is FYNNEI. The CDR3 length is 15 residues. Trimming cost V 3 bases and J 5 bases, with 17 bases left between them. Treatment of the sample: treatment-naive control, cytoreductive nephrectomy. Sequenced by immunoSEQ multiplex PCR; TCRdb stores in-frame clones only, minus some. The table lists some 7,400 clones, less than 75% of them singletons, with 35% to 50% in the top ten. Sequencing was performed on tumor tissue, taken from a patient whose treatment was nephrectomy without radiotherapy. This chain links TRBV2 with TRBJ2-7; D remains unclear. The source of this sequence is a woman in her 70s with renal cell carcinoma. Here the CDR3 DNA reads TGTGCCAGCAGTGAGGTCCCGCAGGTCGGGCACGAGCAGTACTTC. Encoded protein: CASSEVPQVGHEQYF.